The rows below give T cell receptor beta chains drawn from one sample of a study of cytomegalovirus exposure and HLA in healthy donors. The assay was immunoSEQ multiplex PCR, and TCRdb's table has in-frame clones only and misses some. The table has under 200,000 clones, approximately 87% seen once; the top ten hold 5.5% to 6%. Source material: PBMCs. The origin of the receptors is a woman aged 25 to 39 in good health and CMV-seronegative. CDR3s include the opening cysteine and the closing phenylalanine or tryptophan.

CASSSAALYGYTF,TRBJ1-2,TRBV27
CASSVDRGVVRNEQYF,TRBJ2-7,TRBV9
CASSPGMDNTEAFF,TRBJ1-1,TRBV7-3
CASSPLDQETQYF,TRBJ2-5,TRBV5-6
CASSPTSGSYGQYF,TRBJ2-7,TRBV5-4
CASSVEETQYF,TRBJ2-5,TRBV9
CASSQDRSGTSGLLYEQYF,TRBJ2-7,TRBV4-3
CASSVGGQSYQPQHF,TRBJ1-5,TRBV9
CASSSPREGNYEQYF,TRBJ2-7,TRBV6-5
CSVGTDLNEQFF,TRBJ2-1,TRBV29-1
CASSPTQSTDTQYF,TRBJ2-3,TRBV7-9
CASSSRQAYEQYF,TRBJ2-7,TRBV11-1
CASSAQLAGVGDTQYF,TRBJ2-3,TRBV6-1
CASSFQDYGYTF,TRBJ1-2,TRBV5-1
CASSLVSRIETQYF,TRBJ2-5,TRBV5-4
CASSKTENTEAFF,TRBJ1-1,TRBV6-5
CASSRIRGSPLHF,TRBJ1-6,TRBV5-6
CASSLPSPYEQYF,TRBJ2-7,TRBV7-9
CASSGGNRGLNTEAFF,TRBJ1-1,TRBV5-4
CASSYQGASEKLFF,TRBJ1-4,TRBV7-9
CASRWDRTNYGYTF,TRBJ1-2,TRBV6-1
CASSPRGNTIYF,TRBJ1-3,TRBV28
CSVARGALTSGELFF,TRBJ2-2,TRBV29-1
CASSFGVNEQFF,TRBJ2-1,TRBV27
CASSHPQGNTGELFF,TRBJ2-2,TRBV4-1
CASRMTSGGLHEQYF,TRBJ2-7,TRBV6-1
CASGRLDTQYF,TRBJ2-3,TRBV6-5
CAIPSPESNQPQHF,TRBJ1-5,TRBV28
CASSQAGTDNQPQHF,TRBJ1-5,TRBV4-3
CASSLGQRTDTQYF,TRBJ2-3,TRBV7-3
CASSGRDTEAFF,TRBJ1-1,TRBV6-4
CSVDGTGGKGKGYTF,TRBJ1-2,TRBV29-1